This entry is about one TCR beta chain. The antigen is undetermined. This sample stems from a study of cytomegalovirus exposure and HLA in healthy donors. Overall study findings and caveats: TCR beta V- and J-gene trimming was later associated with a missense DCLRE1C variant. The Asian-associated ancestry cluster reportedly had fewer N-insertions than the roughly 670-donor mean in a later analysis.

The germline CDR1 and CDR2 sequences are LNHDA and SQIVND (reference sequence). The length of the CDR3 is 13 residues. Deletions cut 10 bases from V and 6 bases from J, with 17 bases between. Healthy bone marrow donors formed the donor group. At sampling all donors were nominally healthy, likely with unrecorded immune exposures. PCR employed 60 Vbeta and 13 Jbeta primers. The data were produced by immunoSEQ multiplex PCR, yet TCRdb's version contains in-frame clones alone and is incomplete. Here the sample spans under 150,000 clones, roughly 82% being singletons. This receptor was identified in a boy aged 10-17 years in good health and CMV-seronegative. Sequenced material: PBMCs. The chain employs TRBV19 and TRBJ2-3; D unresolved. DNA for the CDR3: TGTGCCACCCGTCCTCCCTCCCTTGATACGCAGTATTTT. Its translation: CATRPPSLDTQYF. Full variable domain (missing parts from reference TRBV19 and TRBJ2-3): DGGITQSPKYLFRKEGQNVTLSCEQNLNHDAMYWYRQDPGQGLRLIYYSQIVNDFQKGDIAEGYSVSREKKESFPLTVTSAQKNPTAFYLCATRPPSLDTQYFGPGTRLTVL.